This T cell receptor beta chain was recovered during a study of a mutant IDH1 vaccine in newly diagnosed glioma. Looking at the study overall: Patients were pretreated with radiotherapy, temozolomide, or both, mostly both.

Germline CDR1 and CDR2: SGHRS and YFSETQ. This CDR3 region has 16 residues. Clones were sequenced by immunoSEQ multiplex PCR, and TCRdb holds only the in-frame ones, with some missing. The repertoire consists of 60,000 to 100,000 clones, with 85% occurring once and the leading ten covering around 0.77%. Concerning this clone: The antigen is undetermined.

Specified time point: week 23, last vaccination. Mutant IDH1 20-mer peptide, at 300 ug, made up each vaccine dose, with topical imiquimod. The source of this sequence is a woman between 50 and 59 years old with glioma. V and J are TRBV5-1 and TRBJ1-5, with D tentatively TRBD2 (6 bases). The last part of the DNA fits TRBJ2-3 better; the J call may be wrong. Sequencing used PBMCs, obtained from a glioma patient whose treatment included an IDH1 peptide vaccine. The CDR3 nucleotides are TGCGCCAGCAGCTTGGGGGCGCAGGGAGGCAATCAGCCCCAGTATTTT. It encodes CASSLGAQGGNQPQYF.